A single sample is the source of the 21 T cell receptor beta chains below, sequenced in a study of blood T cell repertoires in COVID-19. Profiled with immunoSEQ multiplex PCR; TCRdb holds only in-frame clones, not every one. The table shows under 200,000 clones, with over 75% occurring only once. Specimen: peripheral blood. Source of these receptors: a man aged 35-49 years with active or convalescent COVID-19.

CDR3 region: CASSQQQGYEQFF. In DNA, the CDR3 is TGCGCCAGCAGCCAACAACAGGGATATGAGCAGTTCTTC. V gene TRBV4-3 combines with J gene TRBJ2-1; TRBD1 is a possible D gene (6 bases). This CDR3 comprises 13 residues. Germline V gene data show CDR1 as LGHNA and CDR2 as YSLEER. The germline V and J ends were trimmed by 2 bases and 8 bases, with 10 bases remaining between them.

The gene calls are TRBV10-3 and TRBJ1-3, with D perhaps TRBD1 (6 bases). The V end lost 8 bases, the J end lost 0 bases, and 11 bases lay between the germline ends. Germline CDR1 and CDR2: ENHRY and SYGVKD. The length of the CDR3 is 14 residues. The CDR3 coding sequence is TGTGCCATCGGAACAGGGTTCTCTGGAAACACCATATATTTT. It is translated as CAIGTGFSGNTIYF.

The V and J genes are TRBV3-1 (or the pseudogene TRBV3-2) and TRBJ1-4; D uncertain. CDR1 and CDR2 from the germline V gene are LGHDT and YNNKEL (reference sequence). The CDR3 is 15 residues long. V lost 0 bases, J lost 7 bases, and 12 bases lay in between. The CDR3 reads CASSQDPGSSEKLFF. Here the CDR3 DNA reads TGTGCCAGCAGCCAAGATCCCGGTTCTAGTGAAAAACTGTTTTTT.

The rearrangement uses TRBV7-2 and TRBJ2-2; D unresolved. The CDR3 length is 13 residues. V was clipped by 1 base and J by 7 bases, with 7 bases between them. In germline, CDR1 is SGHTA, CDR2 FQGNSA. The CDR3 DNA sequence: TGTGCCAGCAGCTTAGGAAGCTACGGGGAGCTGTTTTTT. Its translation is CASSLGSYGELFF.

The table lists this clone with a count of one. The chain employs TRBV30 and TRBJ1-6, with 7 bases fitting TRBD1. V gave up 6 bases and J gave up 9 bases; unmatched junction bases: 8. This CDR3 has 13 residues. Germline V gene sequence: CDR1 GTSNPN, CDR2 SVGIG (reference sequence). The CDR3 nucleotides read TGTGCCTGCGGAGACAGGGTTCGTTCACCCCTCCACTTT. This gives the protein CACGDRVRSPLHF.

The CDR3 DNA is TGTGCCAGCAGCCAGGGTAGGACAGGGGAAGGTGGCTACACCTTC. Translation: CASSQGRTGEGGYTF. The chain carries TRBV3-1 (or the pseudogene TRBV3-2) and TRBJ1-2; 9 nucleotides align to TRBD1. With 3 bases clipped from V and 7 bases from J, the junction kept 9 bases outside the gene matches. The CDR3 sequence is 15 residues long. The V gene's germline CDR1 is LGHDT and CDR2 YNNKEL (reference sequence).

This clone was found once. V usage is TRBV11-2 and J usage is TRBJ2-5, with 8 bases matching TRBD2. V dropped 1 base and J dropped 2; count of bases not matched to a gene: 6. CDR1 and CDR2 (germline): SGHAT, FQNNGV. The CDR3 runs to 16 residues. CDR3: CASSLGTGGPQETQYF. The CDR3 bases are TGTGCCAGCAGCTTAGGGACGGGGGGGCCACAAGAGACCCAGTACTTC.

V and J are TRBV29-1 and TRBJ2-5; D possibly corresponds to TRBD1 (5 bases). Germline CDR1 is SQVTM and CDR2 is ANQGSEA. The ends were cut back, 6 bases at V and 2 bases at J, with 16 bases in the middle. The CDR3 has 14 residues. The CDR3 coding sequence is TGCAGCGTCACCCCTGGCGCAGGGCAAGAGACCCAGTACTTC. Residues: CSVTPGAGQETQYF.

The rearrangement uses TRBV3-1 (or the pseudogene TRBV3-2) and TRBJ1-2; 10 nucleotides match TRBD1. The ends lost 4 bases at V and 5 bases at J; junction bases unmatched: 7. CDR3 size: 15 residues. Germline V CDR1 and CDR2: LGHDT, YNNKEL (reference sequence). The CDR3 nucleotides are TGTGCCAGCAGCCGATCGGGACAGGGGAGTTATGGCTACACCTTC. Its protein is CASSRSGQGSYGYTF.

The genes are TRBV4-3 and TRBJ1-5, with TRBD1 matching over 8 bases. The CDR3 consists of 15 residues. Trimming removed 3 bases from V and 6 bases from J; junction bases left unmatched: 7. Germline V gives CDR1 LGHNA, CDR2 YSLEER. The CDR3 DNA reads as TGCGCCAGCAGCCAGGACAGGGTTCGTGGTCAGCCCCAGCATTTT. This gives the protein CASSQDRVRGQPQHF.

This clone came up a few times. The gene calls are TRBV19 and TRBJ2-1; the D gene is possibly TRBD2 (6 bases). CDR3 length equals 15 residues. CDR1 and CDR2 from the germline V gene are LNHDA and SQIVND (reference sequence). Trimming took off 2 bases at V and 7 bases at J, with 15 bases between the two ends. The CDR3 spells CASSISRGRKNEQFF. CDR3 in DNA: TGTGCCAGTAGTATATCGCGGGGTAGGAAAAATGAGCAGTTCTTC. The full variable domain, in which reference TRBV19 and TRBJ2-1 provide the parts outside the CDR3, is DGGITQSPKYLFRKEGQNVTLSCEQNLNHDAMYWYRQDPGQGLRLIYYSQIVNDFQKGDIAEGYSVSREKKESFPLTVTSAQKNPTAFYLCASSISRGRKNEQFFGPGTRLTVL.

The chain couples TRBV7-8 to TRBJ2-1; D gene ambiguous. Looked up from germline, CDR1 is SGHVS and CDR2 is FQNEAQ. The CDR3 length is 15 residues. Trimming removed 1 base at V and 0 bases at J, with 7 bases between. Written as DNA, the CDR3 is TGTGCCAGCAGCTTAGTACCAGGCTCCTACAATGAGCAGTTCTTC. It translates to CASSLVPGSYNEQFF.

The chain combines TRBV5-5 with TRBJ2-2; tentative D call: TRBD1 (5 bases). The CDR3 is 15 residues long. Trimming removed 0 bases at V and 6 bases at J, with 12 bases between. Germline CDR1 is SGHKS and CDR2 is YYEKEE (reference sequence). The CDR3: CASSLDPGMAGELFF. The CDR3 DNA reads as TGTGCCAGCAGCTTGGATCCAGGGATGGCCGGGGAGCTGTTTTTT.

The genes are TRBV5-6 and TRBJ1-1, with D perhaps TRBD1 (6 bases). The germline V gene has CDR1 SGHDT and CDR2 YYEEEE. V lost 0 bases and J lost 3, with 9 bases in between. This CDR3 region has 14 residues. Written as DNA, the CDR3 is TGTGCCAGCAGCTTGGACAGGGATTACACTGAAGCTTTCTTT. Protein product: CASSLDRDYTEAFF.

This clone was picked up one time. The J gene is TRBJ1-5, the V gene TRBV10-3, with 8 bases lining up with TRBD1. The CDR3 is 15 amino acids. V trimming: 6 bases; J trimming: 7 bases; junction bases outside the gene matches: 11. Per the germline V gene, CDR1 is ENHRY and CDR2 is SYGVKD. The CDR3 DNA reads TGTGCCATCAGCCCCTCTGGACAGGGCGGACAGCCCCAGCATTTT. Encoded protein: CAISPSGQGGQPQHF.

V is TRBV30 and J is TRBJ1-3; no firm D call. The CDR3 runs 13 residues. Germline V gene lookup returns CDR1 GTSNPN and CDR2 SVGIG (reference sequence). V was clipped by 1 base and J by 4 bases, with 8 bases between them. The CDR3: CAWSDDLGNTIYF. CDR3 bases: TGTGCCTGGAGTGACGACTTGGGAAACACCATATATTTT.

This chain connects TRBV5-1 to TRBJ2-5; 7 bases map to TRBD2. The V segment lost 0 bases and the J segment 5 bases; nucleotides outside the gene matches: 13. The germline gives CDR1 SGHRS, CDR2 YFSETQ. This CDR3 is built from 17 residues. CDR3 protein: CASSLDERGTTYETQYF. The CDR3 DNA reads TGCGCCAGCAGCTTGGATGAGCGGGGAACCACGTATGAGACCCAGTACTTC.

This clone was seen just once. The DNA of the CDR3 is TGTGCCTGGAGCCCGGGCTATGGCTACACCTTC. The encoded protein is CAWSPGYGYTF. This sequence joins TRBV30 and TRBJ1-2; D gene unclear. Germline-derived CDR1 and CDR2 are GTSNPN and SVGIG (reference sequence). CDR3 length equals 11 residues. V was trimmed by 3 bases and J by 4 bases, leaving 6 bases between them. The variable domain in full, completed from reference TRBV30 and TRBJ1-2, reads SQTIHQWPATLVQPVGSPLSLECTVEGTSNPNLYWYRQAAGRGLQLLFYSVGIGQISSEVPQNLSASRPQDRQFILSSKKLLLSDSGFYLCAWSPGYGYTFGSGTRLTVV.

V is TRBV5-1 and J is TRBJ1-1, with 11 positions matching TRBD1. Germline V gene data show CDR1 as SGHRS and CDR2 as YFSETQ. Trimming took 5 bases from V and 1 from J; bases not matched to a gene: 7. This CDR3 spans 16 amino acids. CDR3 DNA: TGCGCCAGCAGTTTCATCGGACAGGGGGCGAACACTGAAGCTTTCTTT. It codes for CASSFIGQGANTEAFF.

Only one count was recorded for this clone. The V call is TRBV19, the J call TRBJ1-2, with D hard to call. Trimming stripped 10 bases from V and 4 bases from J, with 22 bases between. There are 15 residues in the CDR3. Germline CDR1 LNHDA, CDR2 SQIVND (reference sequence). CDR3 DNA sequence: TGTGCCACCTCGTCTAGGCGGCTTACCGGCTATGGCTACACCTTC. This sequence encodes CATSSRRLTGYGYTF.

The rearrangement uses TRBV6-4 and TRBJ1-2; no reliable D call. The CDR3 is 15 residues long. Germline V gene data show CDR1 as MRHNA and CDR2 as SNTAGT. Trimming stripped 3 bases from V and 7 bases from J, with 18 bases between. The CDR3 DNA is TGTGCCAGCAGTGATACCGCCCTAGATCCGGGTGGCTACACCTTC. This gives the protein CASSDTALDPGGYTF.